The rows below give T cell receptor beta chains drawn from one sample of a study of T cell repertoires in cytomegalovirus infection. In TCRdb, the reads were re-called with MiXCR into one record per CDR3 protein. The data hold 630,000 or so distinct CDR3 sequences, with 20% to 25% observed a single time. The sample was CD8+ T cells from PBMCs. The receptors were gathered from a human donor in good health (CMV status not recorded). Some clones in this sample may be carry-over from other donors' samples. CDR3s include the opening cysteine and the closing phenylalanine or tryptophan.

TRBV19	TRBJ1-1	CASRERAEGFF
TRBV7-3	TRBJ2-2	CASSLIGGNANTGELFF
TRBV4-3	TRBJ2-3	CASSQQPGLASTDTQYF
TRBV2	TRBJ1-2	CASSGQDQNYGYTF
TRBV7-6	TRBJ1-2	CVSSLERGYYGYTF
TRBV5-5	TRBJ2-1	CASSFPGLAANEQFF
TRBV9	TRBJ1-2	CASSSLREDGYTF
TRBV20-1	TRBJ1-2	CSARDLAGRNGDGYTF
TRBV7-2	TRBJ2-5	CASSVVAATQETQYF
TRBV20-1	TRBJ1-1	CSAIGAEGGEVTEAFF
TRBV28	TRBJ2-5	CASSQPPERYQETQYF
TRBV14	TRBJ2-5	CASSQETGRNETQYF
TRBV13	TRBJ1-2	CASTLGGQTNYGYTF
TRBV7-6	TRBJ2-5	CASRDGSPTQYF
TRBV5-5	TRBJ2-5	CASSLRLAGLETQYF
TRBV12-3/TRBV12-4	TRBJ2-5	CASRPSPLQETQYF
TRBV12-3/TRBV12-4	TRBJ2-3	CASSTSPRGTDTQYF
TRBV28	TRBJ1-5	CASSLRGFGQPQHF
TRBV20-1	TRBJ2-1	CSARRQVEQFF
TRBV7-2	TRBJ1-5	CASSLGKGAGQPQHF
TRBV7-2	TRBJ2-3	CASSYDQTSGGDTQYF
TRBV12-3/TRBV12-4	TRBJ2-7	CASSAGTYEQYF
TRBV2	TRBJ2-5	CAILREIQETQYF
TRBV4-1	TRBJ2-1	CASTSLAGGENEQFF
TRBV7-6	TRBJ2-1	CASSFMSAGVGYNERFF
TRBV29-1	TRBJ1-2	CSAPSQGARGYTF
TRBV10-3	TRBJ2-3	CAIRYGGFSTDTQYF
TRBV6-5	TRBJ2-2	CASSYVAGGELFF
TRBV28	TRBJ2-5	CASSFSDPYQETQYF